The rows below give T cell receptor beta chains drawn from one sample of a study of CD8 T cells in ankylosing spondylitis. TCRdb recomputed calls from the 5' RACE reads with MiXCR, one row per CDR3 protein. The sample yields 270,000 or so distinct CDR3 sequences, 18% seen once. Sequencing was carried out using blood, either unsorted or a sorted T cell fraction (not recorded which). The receptors here all came from a male donor with ankylosing spondylitis or in good health (not recorded which). Each CDR3 is given with its conserved first and last residue. The D gene is left open where the match is weak. Part of the rows lack a size; the others show once, few, many or a class for expanded clones.

abundance,d_gene,v_gene,j_gene,CDR3aa,CDR3nt
-,-,TRBV7-9,TRBJ2-7,CASSPGGQNEQYF,TGTGCCAGCAGCCCCGGGGGTCAGAACGAGCAGTACTTC
-,-,TRBV7-9,TRBJ1-2,CASSPSRWGEAYGYTF,TGTGCCAGCAGCCCAAGTCGATGGGGGGAAGCCTATGGCTACACCTTC
-,TRBD1,TRBV5-1,TRBJ2-7,CASSEGQGTYEQYF,TGCGCCAGCAGCGAAGGACAGGGGACCTACGAGCAGTACTTC
-,TRBD2,TRBV3-1,TRBJ2-1,CASSQVGLAGYNEQFF,TGTGCCAGCAGCCAGGTTGGACTAGCGGGGTACAATGAGCAGTTCTTC
few,TRBD1,TRBV9,TRBJ2-6,CASSVVPVGTGPSGANVLTF,TGTGCCAGCAGCGTAGTCCCTGTCGGGACAGGTCCCTCTGGGGCCAACGTCCTGACTTTC
-,TRBD1,TRBV10-3,TRBJ2-7,CAISVQGLSYEQYF,TGTGCCATCAGTGTACAGGGGCTCTCCTACGAGCAGTACTTC
few,-,TRBV9,TRBJ2-7,CASSVGFGDHYEQYF,TGTGCCAGCAGCGTAGGGTTCGGGGATCACTACGAGCAGTACTTC
few,-,TRBV12-3/TRBV12-4,TRBJ1-4,CASTLLAGTEKLFF,TGTGCCAGCACCCTTTTAGCGGGAACTGAAAAACTGTTTTTT
-,-,TRBV7-8,TRBJ2-7,CASTLVSGPSYEQYF,TGTGCCAGCACCCTAGTTTCAGGGCCGTCCTACGAGCAGTACTTC
many,TRBD1,TRBV4-1,TRBJ2-5,CASSRWSGTEKETQYF,TGCGCCAGCAGCCGCTGGTCAGGGACAGAAAAAGAGACCCAGTACTTC
many,-,TRBV4-2,TRBJ2-2,CASSHEGPGELFF,TGTGCCAGCAGCCATGAAGGGCCCGGGGAGCTGTTTTTT
few,-,TRBV4-1,TRBJ2-7,CASSQDRAETGSSSYEQYF,TGCGCCAGCAGCCAAGATAGAGCGGAGACAGGATCTAGCTCCTACGAGCAGTACTTC
many,-,TRBV27,TRBJ2-7,CASSSIANMSSYEQYF,TGTGCCAGCAGTTCAATAGCGAACATGAGCTCCTACGAGCAGTACTTC
few,-,TRBV4-3,TRBJ2-7,CASSQEMSLGEQYF,TGCGCCAGCAGCCAAGAAATGTCCCTCGGGGAGCAGTACTTC
-,-,TRBV2,TRBJ2-7,CASSEANASYEQYF,TGTGCCAGCAGTGAAGCGAATGCCTCCTACGAGCAGTACTTC
few,TRBD1,TRBV29-1,TRBJ2-1,CSVGRDREEQFF,TGCAGCGTTGGCCGGGACAGAGAGGAGCAGTTCTTC
few,TRBD1,TRBV7-9,TRBJ2-7,CASSQRDRPYEQYF,TGTGCCAGCAGCCAAAGGGACAGACCCTACGAGCAGTACTTC
few,TRBD1,TRBV6-1,TRBJ2-1,CASKDRGPYNEQFF,TGTGCCAGCAAGGACAGGGGACCCTACAATGAGCAGTTCTTC
-,-,TRBV9,TRBJ2-2,CASSQGWGTNTGELFF,TGTGCCAGCAGCCAGGGATGGGGGACGAACACCGGGGAGCTGTTTTTT
many,TRBD1,TRBV29-1,TRBJ2-7,CSVVGQGFHEQYF,TGCAGCGTAGTGGGACAGGGTTTCCACGAGCAGTACTTC
few,-,TRBV4-2,TRBJ2-7,CASSHAGSTYEQYF,TGTGCCAGCAGCCATGCCGGGTCGACCTACGAGCAGTACTTC
few,TRBD2,TRBV6-4,TRBJ2-2,CASSRTSGSPTGELFF,TGTGCCAGCAGCCGAACTAGCGGGAGTCCCACCGGGGAGCTGTTTTTT
few,-,TRBV13,TRBJ2-5,CASSPPREETQYF,TGTGCCAGCAGCCCCCCCAGGGAGGAGACCCAGTACTTC
many,TRBD2,TRBV29-1,TRBJ2-7,CSVIAGGPYEQYF,TGCAGCGTCATAGCGGGAGGGCCCTACGAGCAGTACTTC
few,-,TRBV5-6,TRBJ2-7,CASSLGGSEKQYF,TGTGCCAGCAGCTTGGGGGGATCGGAGAAGCAGTACTTC
few,TRBD2,TRBV28,TRBJ2-3,CASIREGPPDTQYF,TGTGCCAGCATTCGGGAGGGCCCGCCAGATACGCAGTATTTT
-,TRBD1,TRBV5-6,TRBJ2-2,CASSFDRDRDSNTGELFF,TGTGCCAGCAGCTTCGACCGGGACAGGGACTCGAACACCGGGGAGCTGTTTTTT
-,TRBD2,TRBV20-1,TRBJ2-1,CSAVTGTSGTYNEQFF,TGCAGTGCGGTTACCGGGACTAGCGGGACCTACAATGAGCAGTTCTTC
once,-,TRBV29-1,TRBJ2-5,CGVEETQYF,TGCGGCGTTGAAGAGACCCAGTACTTC
-,TRBD2,TRBV3-1,TRBJ2-7,CASSLSAGGLSYEQYF,TGTGCCAGCTCTCTCTCGGCGGGAGGACTCTCCTACGAGCAGTACTTC
few,TRBD1,TRBV6-1,TRBJ2-1,CASSVPPGQGIYNEQFF,TGTGCCAGCAGTGTACCACCGGGACAGGGCATCTACAATGAGCAGTTCTTC
few,TRBD2,TRBV20-1,TRBJ2-1,CSARDFQTSGRADEQFF,TGCAGTGCTAGAGATTTCCAGACTAGCGGGAGGGCCGACGAGCAGTTCTTC
-,TRBD1,TRBV7-9,TRBJ2-6,CASRPGTGAGANVLTF,TGTGCCAGCAGACCCGGGACAGGGGCTGGGGCCAACGTCCTGACTTTC
-,-,TRBV27,TRBJ1-4,CASSTGITNEKLFF,TGTGCCAGCAGCACAGGGATAACTAATGAAAAACTGTTTTTT
-,-,TRBV15,TRBJ1-4,CATSRASRSENEKLFF,TGTGCCACCAGCAGAGCTAGCAGGAGCGAGAATGAAAAACTGTTTTTT
-,-,TRBV7-2,TRBJ2-7,CASSFATSSPDYEQYF,TGTGCCAGCAGCTTTGCGACTAGTAGCCCAGACTACGAGCAGTACTTC
few,-,TRBV20-1,TRBJ2-1,CSARVTIAYNEQFF,TGCAGTGCTAGAGTCACGATCGCCTACAATGAGCAGTTCTTC
few,-,TRBV24-1,TRBJ2-2,CATSDNPGTGELFF,TGTGCCACCAGTGATAACCCGGGAACCGGGGAGCTGTTTTTT
-,TRBD2,TRBV7-6,TRBJ2-5,CASSSAILAGGQETQYF,TGTGCCAGCAGCTCAGCCATTCTAGCGGGAGGACAAGAGACCCAGTACTTC
many,-,TRBV9,TRBJ2-7,CASSPPVRDGEQYF,TGTGCCAGCAGCCCCCCCGTCAGGGACGGCGAGCAGTACTTC
-,-,TRBV29-1,TRBJ2-7,CSVVPAVVSNEQYF,TGCAGCGTTGTTCCGGCAGTGGTATCTAACGAGCAGTACTTC
-,TRBD2,TRBV19,TRBJ2-7,CASSTLRLADTYEQYF,TGTGCCAGTAGTACTCTCCGACTAGCGGATACCTACGAGCAGTACTTC
-,-,TRBV27,TRBJ2-1,CASRPSWGLSDEQFF,TGTGCCAGCAGGCCCTCGTGGGGGCTCAGCGATGAGCAGTTCTTC
-,-,TRBV6-1,TRBJ2-1,CASSDRDVSYNEQFF,TGTGCCAGCAGTGATCGGGACGTATCCTACAATGAGCAGTTCTTC
-,-,TRBV6-1,TRBJ1-4,CASSDPGTTNEKLFF,TGTGCCAGCAGTGACCCGGGTACAACTAATGAAAAACTGTTTTTT
once,-,TRBV5-1,TRBJ2-7,CASRDEHRSYEQYF,TGCGCCAGCAGGGACGAGCACCGCTCCTACGAGCAGTACTTC
many,TRBD2,TRBV13,TRBJ2-1,CASSLGPPGTSGTNEQFF,TGTGCCAGCAGCTTAGGCCCACCCGGGACTAGCGGGACCAATGAGCAGTTCTTC
few,TRBD2,TRBV20-1,TRBJ2-3,CSARTSGRASGTDTQYF,TGCAGTGCTAGGACCAGCGGGAGGGCCAGTGGAACAGATACGCAGTATTTT
-,-,TRBV20-1,TRBJ2-5,CSARIGEETQYF,TGCAGTGCTAGGATCGGGGAAGAGACCCAGTACTTC